The 3 T cell receptor beta chains below all came from one sample that was sequenced in a study of OX40 agonist ivuxolimab in advanced cancers. Method: immunoSEQ multiplex PCR; TCRdb's copy keeps in-frame clones and lacks some. The sample lists approximately 40,000 clones, 80% occurring once. Specimen: CD4+ or CD8+ T cells sorted from blood, collected in a trial of the OX40 agonist ivuxolimab. Receptors originate from an adult with an advanced solid tumor such as melanoma, head and neck, liver or kidney cancer.

The chain employs TRBV12-2 and TRBJ2-7; TRBD2, as called in the table, went unchecked against the DNA. TRBV12-2 is designated a pseudogene. The CDR3 is made up of 19 amino acids. The CDR3 DNA reads as TGTGCAAGTCGCTTAGCGGAGGGGCTAGCGGGAGATCTTTTCAACGAGCAGTACTTC. It yields the protein CASRLAEGLAGDLFNEQYF.

This chain connects TRBV11-2 to TRBJ2-7; D gene uncertain. This CDR3 spans 13 amino acids. The germline V gene encodes CDR1 SGHAT and CDR2 FQNNGV. V gave up 0 bases and J gave up 7 bases, with 10 bases separating them. As DNA, the CDR3 is TGTGCCAGCAGCTTAGACTTGGGCAAGGAGCAGTACTTC. Translation: CASSLDLGKEQYF.

CDR3 residues: CASSGRTPETQYF. The CDR3 DNA follows: TGTGCCAGCAGCGGCAGGACGCCTGAGACCCAGTACTTC. The chain joins TRBV28 to TRBJ2-5; D remains unclear. Germline lookup yields CDR1 MDHEN and CDR2 SYDVKM. Deletions cut 6 bases from V and 5 bases from J, with 13 bases between. This CDR3 is 13 amino acids long.